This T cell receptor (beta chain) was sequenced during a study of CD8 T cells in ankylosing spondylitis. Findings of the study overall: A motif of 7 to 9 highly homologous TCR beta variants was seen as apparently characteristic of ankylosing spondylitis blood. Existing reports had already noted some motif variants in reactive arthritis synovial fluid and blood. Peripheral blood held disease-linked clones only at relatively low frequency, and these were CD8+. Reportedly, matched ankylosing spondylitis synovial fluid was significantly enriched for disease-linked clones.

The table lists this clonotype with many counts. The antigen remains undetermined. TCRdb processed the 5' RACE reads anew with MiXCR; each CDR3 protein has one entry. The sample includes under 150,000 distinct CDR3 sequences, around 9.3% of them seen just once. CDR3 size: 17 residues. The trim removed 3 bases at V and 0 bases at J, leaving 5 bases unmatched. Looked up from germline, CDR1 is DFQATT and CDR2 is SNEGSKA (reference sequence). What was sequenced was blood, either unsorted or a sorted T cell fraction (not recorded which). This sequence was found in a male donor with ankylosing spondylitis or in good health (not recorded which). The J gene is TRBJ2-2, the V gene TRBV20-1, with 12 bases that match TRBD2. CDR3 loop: CSARLSSGRANTGELFF. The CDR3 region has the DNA TGCAGTGCTAGGTTGTCTAGCGGGAGGGCGAACACCGGGGAGCTGTTTTTT.